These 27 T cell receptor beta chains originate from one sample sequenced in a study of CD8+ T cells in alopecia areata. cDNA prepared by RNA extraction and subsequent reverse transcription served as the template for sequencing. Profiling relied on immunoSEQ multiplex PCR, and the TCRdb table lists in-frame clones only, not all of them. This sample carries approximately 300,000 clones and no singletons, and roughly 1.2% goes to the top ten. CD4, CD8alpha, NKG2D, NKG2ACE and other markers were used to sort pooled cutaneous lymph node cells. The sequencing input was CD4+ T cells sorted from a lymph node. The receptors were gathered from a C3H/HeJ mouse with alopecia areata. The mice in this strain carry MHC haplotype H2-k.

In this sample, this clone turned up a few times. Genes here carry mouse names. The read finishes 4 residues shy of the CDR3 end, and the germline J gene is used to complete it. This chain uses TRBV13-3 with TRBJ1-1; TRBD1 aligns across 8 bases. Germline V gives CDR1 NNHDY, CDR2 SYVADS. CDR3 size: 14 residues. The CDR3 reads CASSDARGHPEVFF. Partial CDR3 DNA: TGTGCCAGCAGTGATGCCAGGGGGCATCCA.

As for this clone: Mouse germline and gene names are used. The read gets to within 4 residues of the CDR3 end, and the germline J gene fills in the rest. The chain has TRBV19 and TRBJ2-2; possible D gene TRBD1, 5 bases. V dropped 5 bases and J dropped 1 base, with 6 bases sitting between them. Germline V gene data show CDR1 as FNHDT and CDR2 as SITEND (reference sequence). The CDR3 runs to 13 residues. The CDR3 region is CASRRGNTGQLYF. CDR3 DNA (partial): TGTGCCAGCAGGAGGGGAAACACCGGG.

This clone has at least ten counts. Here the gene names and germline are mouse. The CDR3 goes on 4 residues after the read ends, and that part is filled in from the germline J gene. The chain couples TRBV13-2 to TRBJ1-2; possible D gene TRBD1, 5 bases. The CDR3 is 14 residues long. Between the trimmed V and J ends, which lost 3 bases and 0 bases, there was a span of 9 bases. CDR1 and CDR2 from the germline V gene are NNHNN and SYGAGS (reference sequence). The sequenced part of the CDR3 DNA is TGTGCCAGCGGTGCGGACAAAGCAAACTCC. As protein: CASGADKANS. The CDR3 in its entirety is CASGADKANSDYTF.

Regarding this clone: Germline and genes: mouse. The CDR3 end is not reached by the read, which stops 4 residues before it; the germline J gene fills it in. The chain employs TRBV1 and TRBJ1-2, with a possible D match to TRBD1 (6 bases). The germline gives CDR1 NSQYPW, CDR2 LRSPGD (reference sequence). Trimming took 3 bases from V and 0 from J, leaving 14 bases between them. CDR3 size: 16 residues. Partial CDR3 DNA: TGCACCTGCAGTGCCCACCGGGACAAAGCAAACTCC. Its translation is CTCSAHRDKANS. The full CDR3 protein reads CTCSAHRDKANSDYTF.

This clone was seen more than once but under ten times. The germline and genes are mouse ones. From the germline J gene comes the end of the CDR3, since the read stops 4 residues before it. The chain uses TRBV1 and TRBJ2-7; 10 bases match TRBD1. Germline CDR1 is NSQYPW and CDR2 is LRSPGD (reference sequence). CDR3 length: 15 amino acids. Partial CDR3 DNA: TGCACCTGCAGTGCCGTCCGGGACAGGGGCGAT. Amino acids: CTCSAVRDRGD. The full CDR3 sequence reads CTCSAVRDRGDEQYF. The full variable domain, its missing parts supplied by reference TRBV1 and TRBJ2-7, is VTLLEQNPRWRLVPRGQAVNLRCILKNSQYPWMSWYQQDLQKQLQWLFTLRSPGDKEVKSLPGADYLATRVTDTELRLQVANMSQGRTLYCTCSAVRDRGDEQYFGPGTRLTVL.

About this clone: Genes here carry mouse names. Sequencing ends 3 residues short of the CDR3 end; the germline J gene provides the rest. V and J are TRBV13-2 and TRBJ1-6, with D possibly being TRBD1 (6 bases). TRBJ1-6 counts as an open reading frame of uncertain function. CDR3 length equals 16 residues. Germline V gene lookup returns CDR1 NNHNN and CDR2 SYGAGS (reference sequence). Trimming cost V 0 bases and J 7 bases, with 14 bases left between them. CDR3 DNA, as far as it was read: TGTGCCAGCGGTGATGCGAGGGGGAGGGGGAATTCGCCC. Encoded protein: CASGDARGRGNSP. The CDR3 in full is CASGDARGRGNSPLYF.

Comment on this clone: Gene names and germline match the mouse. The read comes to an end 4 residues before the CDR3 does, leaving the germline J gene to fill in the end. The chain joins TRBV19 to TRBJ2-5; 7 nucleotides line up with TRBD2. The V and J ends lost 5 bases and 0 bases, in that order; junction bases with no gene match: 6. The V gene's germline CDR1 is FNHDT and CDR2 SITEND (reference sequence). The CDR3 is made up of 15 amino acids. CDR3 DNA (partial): TGTGCCAGCAGGGCGGGGGGGGTTAACCAAGAC. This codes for CASRAGGVNQD. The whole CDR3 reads CASRAGGVNQDTQYF.

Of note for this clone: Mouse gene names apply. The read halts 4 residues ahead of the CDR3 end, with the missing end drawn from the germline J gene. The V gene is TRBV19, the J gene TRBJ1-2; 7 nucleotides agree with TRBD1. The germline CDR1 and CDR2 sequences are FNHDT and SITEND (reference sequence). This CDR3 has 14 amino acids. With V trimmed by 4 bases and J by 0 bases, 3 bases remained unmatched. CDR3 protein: CASSSGQTNSDYTF. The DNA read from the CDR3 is TGTGCCAGCAGTTCGGGACAGACAAACTCC.

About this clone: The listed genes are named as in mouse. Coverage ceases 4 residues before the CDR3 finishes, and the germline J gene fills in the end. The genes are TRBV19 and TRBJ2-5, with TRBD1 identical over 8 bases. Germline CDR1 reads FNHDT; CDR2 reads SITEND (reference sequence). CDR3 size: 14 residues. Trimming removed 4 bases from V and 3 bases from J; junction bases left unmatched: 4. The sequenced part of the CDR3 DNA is TGTGCCAGCAGTTACAGGGGGAGGCAAGAC. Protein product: CASSYRGRQD. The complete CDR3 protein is CASSYRGRQDTQYF. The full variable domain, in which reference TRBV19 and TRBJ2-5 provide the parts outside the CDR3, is GGIITQTPKFLIGQEGQKLTLKCQQNFNHDTMYWYRQDSGKGLRLIYYSITENDLQKGDLSEGYDASREKKSSFSLTVTSAQKNEMAVFLCASSYRGRQDTQYFGPGTRLLVL.

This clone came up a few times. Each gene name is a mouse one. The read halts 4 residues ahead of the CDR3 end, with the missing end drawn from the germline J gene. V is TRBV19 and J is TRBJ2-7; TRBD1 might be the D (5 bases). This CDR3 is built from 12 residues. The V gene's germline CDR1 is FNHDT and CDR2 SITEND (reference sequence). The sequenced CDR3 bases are TGTGCCAGCACCGACGACAGATAT. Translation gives CASTDDRY. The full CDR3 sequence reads CASTDDRYEQYF. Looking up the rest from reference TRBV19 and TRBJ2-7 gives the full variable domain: GGIITQTPKFLIGQEGQKLTLKCQQNFNHDTMYWYRQDSGKGLRLIYYSITENDLQKGDLSEGYDASREKKSSFSLTVTSAQKNEMAVFLCASTDDRYEQYFGPGTRLTVL.

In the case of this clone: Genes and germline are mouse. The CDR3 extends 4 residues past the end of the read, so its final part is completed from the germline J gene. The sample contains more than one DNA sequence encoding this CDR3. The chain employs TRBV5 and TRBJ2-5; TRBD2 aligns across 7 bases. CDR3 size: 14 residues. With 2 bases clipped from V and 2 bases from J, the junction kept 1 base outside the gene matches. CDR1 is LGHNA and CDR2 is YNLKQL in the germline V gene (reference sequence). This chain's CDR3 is CASSQTGVQDTQYF. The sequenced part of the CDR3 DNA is TGTGCCAGCAGCCAAACTGGGGTCCAAGAC.

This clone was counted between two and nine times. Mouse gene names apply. The covered CDR3 bases are TGTGCCAGCAGCCCTGGGACAGTCTCC. It codes for CASSPGTVS. The whole CDR3 sequence reads CASSPGTVSDYTF. The chain is built from TRBV13-1 and TRBJ1-2; 7 bases line up with TRBD1. The read gets to within 4 residues of the CDR3 end, and the germline J gene fills in the rest. There are 13 residues in the CDR3. J lost 4 bases, V lost 5 bases, and 5 bases had no gene match. The germline gives CDR1 NSHNY, CDR2 SYGAGN.

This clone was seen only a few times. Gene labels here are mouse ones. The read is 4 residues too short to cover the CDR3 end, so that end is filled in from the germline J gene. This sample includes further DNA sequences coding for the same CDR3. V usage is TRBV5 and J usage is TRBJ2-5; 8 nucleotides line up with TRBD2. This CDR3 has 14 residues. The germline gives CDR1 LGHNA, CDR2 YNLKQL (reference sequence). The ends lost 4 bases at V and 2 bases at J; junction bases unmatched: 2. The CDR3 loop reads CASSPGGRQDTQYF. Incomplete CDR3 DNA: TGTGCCAGCAGCCCGGGGGGGCGCCAAGAC.

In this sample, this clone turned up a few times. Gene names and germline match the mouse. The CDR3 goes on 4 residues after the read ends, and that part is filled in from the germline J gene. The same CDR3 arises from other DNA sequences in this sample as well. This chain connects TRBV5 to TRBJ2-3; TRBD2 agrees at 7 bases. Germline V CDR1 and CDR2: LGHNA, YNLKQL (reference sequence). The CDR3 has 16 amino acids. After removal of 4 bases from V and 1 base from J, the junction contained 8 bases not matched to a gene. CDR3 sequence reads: CASSPPGGGGAETLYF. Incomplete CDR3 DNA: TGTGCCAGCAGCCCCCCGGGGGGGGGAGGTGCAGAA.

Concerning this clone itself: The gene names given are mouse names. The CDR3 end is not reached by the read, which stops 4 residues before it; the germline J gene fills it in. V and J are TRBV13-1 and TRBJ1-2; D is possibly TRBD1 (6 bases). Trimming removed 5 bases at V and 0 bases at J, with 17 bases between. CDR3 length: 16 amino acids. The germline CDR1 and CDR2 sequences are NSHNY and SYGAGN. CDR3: CASSPDRQPANSDYTF. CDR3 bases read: TGTGCCAGCAGCCCTGACAGGCAGCCTGCAAACTCC.

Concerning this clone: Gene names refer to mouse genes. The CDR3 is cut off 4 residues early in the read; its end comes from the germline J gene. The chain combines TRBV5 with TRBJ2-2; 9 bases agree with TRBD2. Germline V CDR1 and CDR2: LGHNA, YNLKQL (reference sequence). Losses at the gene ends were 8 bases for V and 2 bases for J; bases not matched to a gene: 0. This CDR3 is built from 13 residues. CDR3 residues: CASDWGNTGQLYF. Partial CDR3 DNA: TGTGCCAGCGACTGGGGGAACACCGGG.

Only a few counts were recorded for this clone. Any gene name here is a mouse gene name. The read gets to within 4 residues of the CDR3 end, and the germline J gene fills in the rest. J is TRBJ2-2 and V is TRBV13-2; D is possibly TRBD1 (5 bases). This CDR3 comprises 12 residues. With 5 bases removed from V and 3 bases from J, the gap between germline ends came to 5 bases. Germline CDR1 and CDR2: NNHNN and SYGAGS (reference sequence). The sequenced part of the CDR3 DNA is TGTGCCAGCGGGACAGACACCGGG. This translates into CASGTDTG. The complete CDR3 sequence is CASGTDTGQLYF.

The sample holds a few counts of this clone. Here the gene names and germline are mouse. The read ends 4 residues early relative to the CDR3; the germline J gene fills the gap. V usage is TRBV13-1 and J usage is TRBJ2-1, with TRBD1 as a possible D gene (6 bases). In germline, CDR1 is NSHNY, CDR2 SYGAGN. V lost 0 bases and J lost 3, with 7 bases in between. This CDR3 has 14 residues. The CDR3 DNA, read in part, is TGTGCCAGCAGTGATGGGGACACCTATGCT. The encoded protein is CASSDGDTYA. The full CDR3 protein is CASSDGDTYAEQFF.

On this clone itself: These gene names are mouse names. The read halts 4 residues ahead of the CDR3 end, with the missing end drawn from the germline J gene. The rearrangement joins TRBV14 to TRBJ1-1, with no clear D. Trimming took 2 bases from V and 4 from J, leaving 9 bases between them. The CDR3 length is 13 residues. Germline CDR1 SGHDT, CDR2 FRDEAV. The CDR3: CASSLGQSTEVFF. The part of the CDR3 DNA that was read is TGTGCCAGCAGTTTAGGTCAAAGCACA. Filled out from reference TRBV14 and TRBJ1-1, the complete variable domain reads EAGVTQSPRYAVLQEGQAVSFWCDPISGHDTLYWYQQPRDQGPQLLVYFRDEAVIDNSQLPSDRFSAVRPKGTNSTLKIQSAKQGDTATYLCASSLGQSTEVFFGKGTRLTVV.

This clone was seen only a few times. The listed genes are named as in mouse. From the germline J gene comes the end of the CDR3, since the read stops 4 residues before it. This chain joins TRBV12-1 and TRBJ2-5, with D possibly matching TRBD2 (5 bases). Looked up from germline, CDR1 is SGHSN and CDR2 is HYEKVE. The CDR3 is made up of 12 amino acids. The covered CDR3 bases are TGTGCCAGCTCTCTGGACTTTGAC. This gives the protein CASSLDFD. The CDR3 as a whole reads CASSLDFDTQYF.

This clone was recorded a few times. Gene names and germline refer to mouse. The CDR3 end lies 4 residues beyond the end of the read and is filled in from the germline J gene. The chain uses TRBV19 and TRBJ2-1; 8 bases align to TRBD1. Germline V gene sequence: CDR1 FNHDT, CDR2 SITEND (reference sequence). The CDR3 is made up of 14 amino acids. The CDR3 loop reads CASSLDREGAEQFF. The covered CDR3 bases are TGTGCCAGCAGCCTGGACAGGGAAGGAGCT.

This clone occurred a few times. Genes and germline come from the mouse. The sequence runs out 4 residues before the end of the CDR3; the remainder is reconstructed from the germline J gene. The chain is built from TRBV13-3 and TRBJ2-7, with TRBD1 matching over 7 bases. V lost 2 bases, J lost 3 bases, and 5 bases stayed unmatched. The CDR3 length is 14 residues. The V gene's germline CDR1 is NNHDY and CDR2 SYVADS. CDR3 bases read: TGTGCCAGCAGTGAGCGACAGGGCATCTAT. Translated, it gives CASSERQGIY. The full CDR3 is CASSERQGIYEQYF.

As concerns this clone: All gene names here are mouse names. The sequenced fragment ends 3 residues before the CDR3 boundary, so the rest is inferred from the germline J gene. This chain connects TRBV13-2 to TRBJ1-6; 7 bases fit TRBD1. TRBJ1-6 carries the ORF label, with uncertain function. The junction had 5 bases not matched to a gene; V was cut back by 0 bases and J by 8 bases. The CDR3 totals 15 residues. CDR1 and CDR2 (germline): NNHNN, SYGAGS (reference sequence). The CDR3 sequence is CASGDGGGADSPLYF. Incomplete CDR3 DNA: TGTGCCAGCGGTGATGGAGGGGGCGCCGATTCGCCC.

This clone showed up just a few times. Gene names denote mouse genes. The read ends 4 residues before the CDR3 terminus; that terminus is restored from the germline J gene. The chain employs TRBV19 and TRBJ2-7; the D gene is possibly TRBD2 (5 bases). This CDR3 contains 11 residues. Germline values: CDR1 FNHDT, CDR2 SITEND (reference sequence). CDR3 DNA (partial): TGTGCCAGCACCAACTGGTAT. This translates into CASTNWY. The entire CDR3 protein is CASTNWYEQYF.

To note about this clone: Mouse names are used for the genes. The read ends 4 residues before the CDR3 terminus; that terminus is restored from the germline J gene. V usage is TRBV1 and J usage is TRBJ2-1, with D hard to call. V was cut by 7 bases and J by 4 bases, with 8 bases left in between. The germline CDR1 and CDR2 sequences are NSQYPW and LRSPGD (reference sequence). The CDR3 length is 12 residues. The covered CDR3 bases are TGCACCTGCAAAGACATTTATGCT. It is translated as CTCKDIYA. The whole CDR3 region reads CTCKDIYAEQFF. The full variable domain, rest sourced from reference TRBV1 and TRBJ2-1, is VTLLEQNPRWRLVPRGQAVNLRCILKNSQYPWMSWYQQDLQKQLQWLFTLRSPGDKEVKSLPGADYLATRVTDTELRLQVANMSQGRTLYCTCKDIYAEQFFGPGTRLTVL.

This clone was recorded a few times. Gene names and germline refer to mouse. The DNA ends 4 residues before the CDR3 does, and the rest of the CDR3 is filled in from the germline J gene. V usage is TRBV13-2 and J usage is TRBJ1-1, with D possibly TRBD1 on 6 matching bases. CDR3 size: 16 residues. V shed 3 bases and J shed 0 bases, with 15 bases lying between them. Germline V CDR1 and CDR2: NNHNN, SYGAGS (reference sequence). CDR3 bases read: TGTGCCAGCGGTGCCCCCTCGAACAGGGCAAACACA. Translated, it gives CASGAPSNRANT. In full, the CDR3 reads CASGAPSNRANTEVFF.

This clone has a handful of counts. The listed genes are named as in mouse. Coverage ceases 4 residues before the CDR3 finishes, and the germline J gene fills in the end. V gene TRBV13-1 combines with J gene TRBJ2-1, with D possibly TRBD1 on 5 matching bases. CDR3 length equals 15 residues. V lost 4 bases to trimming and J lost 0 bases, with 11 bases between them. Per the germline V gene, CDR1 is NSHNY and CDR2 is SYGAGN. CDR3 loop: CASSLDRPNYAEQFF. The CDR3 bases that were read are TGTGCCAGCAGTCTCGACAGACCTAACTATGCT.